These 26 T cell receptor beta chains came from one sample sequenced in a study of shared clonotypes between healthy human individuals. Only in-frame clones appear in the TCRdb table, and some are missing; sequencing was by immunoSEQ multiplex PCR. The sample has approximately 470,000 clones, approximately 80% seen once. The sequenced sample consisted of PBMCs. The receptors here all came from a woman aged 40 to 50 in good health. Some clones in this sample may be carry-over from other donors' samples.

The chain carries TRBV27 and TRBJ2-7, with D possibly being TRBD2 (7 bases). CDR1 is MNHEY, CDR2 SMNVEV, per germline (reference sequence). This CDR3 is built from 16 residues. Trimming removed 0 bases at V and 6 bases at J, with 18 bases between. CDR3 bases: TGTGCCAGCAGTTTATCTACAGGGAGGGTAGCTACCGAGCAGTACTTC. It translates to CASSLSTGRVATEQYF.

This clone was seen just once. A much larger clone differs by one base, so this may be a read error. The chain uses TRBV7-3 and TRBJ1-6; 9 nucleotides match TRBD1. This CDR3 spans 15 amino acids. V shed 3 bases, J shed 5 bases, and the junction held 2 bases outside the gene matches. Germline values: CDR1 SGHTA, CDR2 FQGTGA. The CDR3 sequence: CASSFGQGNNSPLHF. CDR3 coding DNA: TGTGCCAGCAGCTTTGGACAGGGGAATAATTCACCCCTCCACTTT. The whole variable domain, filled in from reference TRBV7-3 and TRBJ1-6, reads GAGVSQTPSNKVTEKGKYVELRCDPISGHTALYWYRQSLGQGPEFLIYFQGTGAADDSGLPNDRFFAVRPEGSVSTLKIQRTERGDSAVYLCASSFGQGNNSPLHFGNGTRLTVT.

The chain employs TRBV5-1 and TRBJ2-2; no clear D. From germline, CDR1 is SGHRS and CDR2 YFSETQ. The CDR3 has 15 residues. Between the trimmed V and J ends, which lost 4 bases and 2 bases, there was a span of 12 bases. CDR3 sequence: CASSVLPENTGELFF. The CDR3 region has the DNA TGCGCCAGCAGCGTACTCCCAGAAAACACCGGGGAGCTGTTTTTT.

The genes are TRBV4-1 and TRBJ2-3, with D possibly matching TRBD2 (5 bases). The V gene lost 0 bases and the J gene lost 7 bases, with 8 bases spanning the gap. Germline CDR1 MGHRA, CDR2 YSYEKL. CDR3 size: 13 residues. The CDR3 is CASSQDLAYTQYF. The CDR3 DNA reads TGCGCCAGCAGCCAAGATCTAGCCTATACGCAGTATTTT.

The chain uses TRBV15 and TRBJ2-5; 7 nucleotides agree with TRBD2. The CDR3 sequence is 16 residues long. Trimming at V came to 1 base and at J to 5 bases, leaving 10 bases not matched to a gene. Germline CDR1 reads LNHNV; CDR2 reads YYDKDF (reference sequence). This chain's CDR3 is CATSRGTTSRGETQYF. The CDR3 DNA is TGTGCCACCAGCAGAGGAACGACTAGCAGAGGGGAGACCCAGTACTTC.

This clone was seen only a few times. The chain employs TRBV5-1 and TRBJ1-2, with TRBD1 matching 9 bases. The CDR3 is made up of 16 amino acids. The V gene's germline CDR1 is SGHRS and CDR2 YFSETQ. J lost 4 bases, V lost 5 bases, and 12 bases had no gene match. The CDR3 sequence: CASRKLPGQGGYGYTF. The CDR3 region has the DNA TGCGCCAGCAGAAAGCTTCCGGGACAGGGCGGCTATGGCTACACCTTC.

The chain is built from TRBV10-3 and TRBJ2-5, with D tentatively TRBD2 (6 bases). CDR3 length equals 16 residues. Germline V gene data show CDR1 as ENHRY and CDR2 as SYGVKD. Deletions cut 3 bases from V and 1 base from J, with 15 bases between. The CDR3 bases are TGTGCCATCAGTGATCGGGATACTAGCATCCAAGAGACCCAGTACTTC. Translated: CAISDRDTSIQETQYF.

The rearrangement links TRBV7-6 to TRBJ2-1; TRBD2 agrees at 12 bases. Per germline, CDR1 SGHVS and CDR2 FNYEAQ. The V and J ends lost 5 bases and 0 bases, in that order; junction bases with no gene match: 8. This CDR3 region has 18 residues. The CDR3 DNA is TGTGCCAGCAGCCCTAGGACTAGCGGGATAAGCTCCTACAATGAGCAGTTCTTC. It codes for CASSPRTSGISSYNEQFF.

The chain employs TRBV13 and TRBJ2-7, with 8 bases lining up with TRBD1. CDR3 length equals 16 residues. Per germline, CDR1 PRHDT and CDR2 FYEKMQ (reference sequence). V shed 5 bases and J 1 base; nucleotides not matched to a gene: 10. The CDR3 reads CASSNSQGASSYEQYF. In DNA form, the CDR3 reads TGTGCCAGCAGCAATTCTCAGGGGGCTTCATCCTACGAGCAGTACTTC.

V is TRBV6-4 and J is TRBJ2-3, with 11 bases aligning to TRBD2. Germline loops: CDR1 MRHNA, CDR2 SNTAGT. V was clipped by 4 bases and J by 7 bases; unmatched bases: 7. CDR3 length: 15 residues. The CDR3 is CASSVLAGGRYTQYF. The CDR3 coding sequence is TGTGCCAGCAGTGTGCTAGCGGGAGGCCGCTATACGCAGTATTTT.

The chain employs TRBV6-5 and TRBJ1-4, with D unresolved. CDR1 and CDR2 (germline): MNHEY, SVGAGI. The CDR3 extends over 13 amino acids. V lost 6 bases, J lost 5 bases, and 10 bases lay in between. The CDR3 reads CASSRTLNEKLFF. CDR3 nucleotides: TGTGCCAGCAGCCGGACCTTAAATGAAAAACTGTTTTTT.

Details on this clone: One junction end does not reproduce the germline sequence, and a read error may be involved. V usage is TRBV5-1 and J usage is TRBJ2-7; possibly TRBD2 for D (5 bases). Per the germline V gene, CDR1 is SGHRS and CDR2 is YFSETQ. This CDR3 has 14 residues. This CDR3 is CASNLYSARVEQYF. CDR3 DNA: TGCGCCAGCAACTTGTACTCCGCGAGGGTCGAGCAGTACTTC.

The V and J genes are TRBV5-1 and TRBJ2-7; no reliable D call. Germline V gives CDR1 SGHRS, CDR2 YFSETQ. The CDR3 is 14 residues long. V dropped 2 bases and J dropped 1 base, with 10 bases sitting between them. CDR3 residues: CASSLFGISYEQYF. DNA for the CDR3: TGCGCCAGCAGCTTATTTGGCATTTCCTACGAGCAGTACTTC.

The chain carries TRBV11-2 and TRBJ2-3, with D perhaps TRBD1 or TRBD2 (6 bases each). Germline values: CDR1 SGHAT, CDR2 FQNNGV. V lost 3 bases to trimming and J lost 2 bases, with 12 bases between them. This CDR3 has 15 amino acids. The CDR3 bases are TGTGCCAGCAGCTTTTCCCGGGGGCCCACAGATACGCAGTATTTT. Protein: CASSFSRGPTDTQYF.

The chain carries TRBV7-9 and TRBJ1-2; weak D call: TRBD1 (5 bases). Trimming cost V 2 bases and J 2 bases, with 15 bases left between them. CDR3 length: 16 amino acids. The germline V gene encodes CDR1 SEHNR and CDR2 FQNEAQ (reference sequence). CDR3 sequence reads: CASSLYPGRANYGYTF. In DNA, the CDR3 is TGTGCCAGCAGCTTATACCCAGGGAGGGCGAACTATGGCTACACCTTC.

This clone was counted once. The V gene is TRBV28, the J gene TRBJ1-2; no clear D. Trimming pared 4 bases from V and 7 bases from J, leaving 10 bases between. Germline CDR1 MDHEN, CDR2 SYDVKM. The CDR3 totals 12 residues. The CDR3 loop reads CASSWIQSGYTF. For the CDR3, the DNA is TGTGCCAGCAGTTGGATCCAGAGTGGCTACACCTTC.

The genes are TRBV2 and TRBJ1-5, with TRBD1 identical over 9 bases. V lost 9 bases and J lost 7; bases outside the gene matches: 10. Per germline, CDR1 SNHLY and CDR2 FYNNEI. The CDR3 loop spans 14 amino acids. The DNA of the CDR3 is TGTGCCAGTGGAGGGGACAGGGAAAGGCAGCCCCAGCATTTT. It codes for CASGGDRERQPQHF.

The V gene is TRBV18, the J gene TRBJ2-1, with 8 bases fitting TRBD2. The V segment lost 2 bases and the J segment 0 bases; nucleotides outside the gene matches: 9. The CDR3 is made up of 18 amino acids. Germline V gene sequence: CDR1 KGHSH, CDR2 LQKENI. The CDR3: CASSPILLAEGSYNEQFF. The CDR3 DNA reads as TGTGCCAGCTCACCAATCCTACTAGCGGAGGGCTCCTACAATGAGCAGTTCTTC. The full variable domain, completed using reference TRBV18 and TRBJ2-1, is NAGVMQNPRHLVRRRGQEARLRCSPMKGHSHVYWYRQLPEEGLKFMVYLQKENIIDESGMPKERFSAEFPKEGPSILRIQQVVRGDSAAYFCASSPILLAEGSYNEQFFGPGTRLTVL.

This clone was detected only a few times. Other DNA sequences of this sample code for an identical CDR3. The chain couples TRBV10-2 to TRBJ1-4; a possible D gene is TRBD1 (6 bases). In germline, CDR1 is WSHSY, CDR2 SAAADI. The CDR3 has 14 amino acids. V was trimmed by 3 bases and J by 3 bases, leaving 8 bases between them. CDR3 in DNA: TGCGCCAGCAGTGAACGGACAGCTAATGAAAAACTGTTTTTT. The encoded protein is CASSERTANEKLFF.

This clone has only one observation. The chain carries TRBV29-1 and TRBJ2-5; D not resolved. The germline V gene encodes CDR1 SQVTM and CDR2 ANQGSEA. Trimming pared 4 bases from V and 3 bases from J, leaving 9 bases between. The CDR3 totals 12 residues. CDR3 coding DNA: TGCAGCGTTGGCCAGAATAAAGAGACCCAGTACTTC. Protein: CSVGQNKETQYF.

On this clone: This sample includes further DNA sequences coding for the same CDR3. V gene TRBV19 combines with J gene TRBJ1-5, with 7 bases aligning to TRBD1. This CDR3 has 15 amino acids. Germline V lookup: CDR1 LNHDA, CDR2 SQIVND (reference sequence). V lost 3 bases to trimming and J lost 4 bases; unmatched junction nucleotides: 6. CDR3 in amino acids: CASSIGQGGNQPQHF. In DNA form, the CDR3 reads TGTGCCAGTAGTATTGGCCAGGGGGGGAATCAGCCCCAGCATTTT.

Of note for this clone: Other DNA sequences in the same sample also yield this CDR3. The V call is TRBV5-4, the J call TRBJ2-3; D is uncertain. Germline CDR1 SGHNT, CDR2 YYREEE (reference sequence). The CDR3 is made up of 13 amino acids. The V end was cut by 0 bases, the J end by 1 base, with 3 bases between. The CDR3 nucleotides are TGTGCCAGCAGCTTGGACCGCACAGATACGCAGTATTTT. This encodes CASSLDRTDTQYF.

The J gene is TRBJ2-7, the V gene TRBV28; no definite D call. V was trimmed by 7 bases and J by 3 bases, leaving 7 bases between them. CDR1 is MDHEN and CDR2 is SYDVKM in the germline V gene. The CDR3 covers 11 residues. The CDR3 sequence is CASTYLYEQYF. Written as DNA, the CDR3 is TGTGCCAGCACCTACCTCTACGAGCAGTACTTC.

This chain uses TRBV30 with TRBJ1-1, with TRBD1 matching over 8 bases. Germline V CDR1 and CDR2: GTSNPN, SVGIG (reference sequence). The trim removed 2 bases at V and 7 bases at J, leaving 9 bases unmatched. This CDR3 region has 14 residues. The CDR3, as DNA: TGTGCCTGGAGTTTTTTACAGGGGGGAGGTGAAGCTTTCTTT. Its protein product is CAWSFLQGGGEAFF.

CDR3 sequence: CASSSGLAGGLEQYF. As DNA, the CDR3 is TGTGCCAGCAGCTCAGGACTAGCGGGAGGTCTCGAGCAGTACTTC. The V call is TRBV5-4, the J call TRBJ2-7; 14 bases align to TRBD2. The junction had 5 bases not matched to a gene; V was cut back by 3 bases and J by 6 bases. The CDR3 spans 15 residues. Germline CDR1 SGHNT, CDR2 YYREEE (reference sequence).

The CDR3 region has the DNA TGTGCCACCCCCGAGCAGTTCTTC. Translation gives CATPEQFF. This chain uses TRBV27 with TRBJ2-1, with D uncertain. Germline loops: CDR1 MNHEY, CDR2 SMNVEV (reference sequence). CDR3 length equals 8 residues. Trimming removed 10 bases from V and 10 bases from J, with 5 bases in between.